Each of the 20 T cell receptor beta chains below was sequenced from the same sample in a study of Ad26.COV2.S vaccination and SARS-CoV-2 variants. Treatment: 19 received Ad26.COV2.S at low or high dose, single or two shots; about 5 received placebo; per-sample allocation not given. Specimen acquisition occurred on day 63 following the initial vaccine or placebo injection. The table came from immunoSEQ multiplex PCR; TCRdb's copy has only in-frame clones and leaves some out. The sample lists about 370,000 clones; around 91% were seen once. Material: peripheral blood, obtained in a trial of Ad26.COV2.S vaccine versus placebo. The receptors shown here come from a person aged 18-65 years who received the Ad26.COV2.S COVID-19 vaccine or a placebo.

In DNA, the CDR3 is TGTGCCAGCAGTCCGGGGCGGGAGGTCAATGAGCAGTTCTTC. Its translation is CASSPGREVNEQFF. The chain joins TRBV6-2 or TRBV6-3 to TRBJ2-1; 8 positions match TRBD2. The CDR3 length is 14 residues. V was clipped by 5 bases and J by 6 bases; unmatched bases: 6. CDR1 and CDR2 (germline): MNHEY, SVGEGT.

The chain uses TRBV19 and TRBJ2-5, with D possibly being TRBD2 (5 bases). V was shortened by 6 bases and J by 7 bases, with 21 bases between the two germline ends. This CDR3 comprises 15 residues. Germline values: CDR1 LNHDA, CDR2 SQIVND (reference sequence). The DNA for the CDR3 is TGTGCCAGTAGGCTTTTGGACGGGGATTCAGGGACCCAGTACTTC. Translating it yields CASRLLDGDSGTQYF.

The chain joins TRBV27 to TRBJ2-7; 9 bases align to TRBD2. The V and J ends lost 3 bases and 1 base, in that order; junction bases with no gene match: 1. CDR1 MNHEY and CDR2 SMNVEV come from the germline V gene (reference sequence). This CDR3 region has 14 residues. CDR3 loop: CASSLREGSYEQYF. As DNA, the CDR3 is TGTGCCAGCAGTTTGCGGGAGGGGTCCTACGAGCAGTACTTC.

V and J are TRBV3-1 (or the pseudogene TRBV3-2) and TRBJ1-6, with 7 bases identical to TRBD1. CDR3 length equals 13 residues. Unmatched junction bases numbered 4, after V lost 4 bases and J lost 10 bases. Germline V gene lookup returns CDR1 LGHDT and CDR2 YNNKEL (reference sequence). The CDR3 DNA reads TGTGCCAGCAGCCGACAGGGAGGCTCACCCCTCCACTTT. The encoded protein is CASSRQGGSPLHF.

The rearrangement joins TRBV7-2 to TRBJ1-4; D is ambiguous. The V gene's germline CDR1 is SGHTA and CDR2 FQGNSA. The CDR3 length is 15 residues. Trimming removed 1 base from V and 6 bases from J, with 12 bases in between. CDR3 in amino acids: CASSLGNGMDEKLFF. For the CDR3, the DNA is TGTGCCAGCAGCTTAGGTAACGGGATGGATGAAAAACTGTTTTTT. Full variable domain (outside the CDR3, taken from reference TRBV7-2 and TRBJ1-4): GAGVSQSPSNKVTEKGKDVELRCDPISGHTALYWYRQSLGQGLEFLIYFQGNSAPDKSGLPSDRFSAERTGGSVSTLTIQRTQQEDSAVYLCASSLGNGMDEKLFFGSGTQLSVL.

The chain couples TRBV29-1 to TRBJ1-2, with D uncertain. V lost 1 base, J lost 0 bases, and 15 bases lay in between. The CDR3 covers 16 residues. Germline V gene lookup returns CDR1 SQVTM and CDR2 ANQGSEA. Here the CDR3 reads CSVEVSLRFSNYGYTF. The CDR3 coding sequence is TGCAGCGTTGAAGTTTCCCTGCGCTTCTCTAACTATGGCTACACCTTC.

This chain links TRBV14 with TRBJ2-2; D is unresolved. This CDR3 has 12 amino acids. The V end lost 4 bases, the J end lost 9 bases, and 9 bases lay between the germline ends. Germline V gives CDR1 SGHDN, CDR2 FVKESK. The CDR3 DNA reads as TGTGCCAGCAGCCCTCGGCTAAGGGAGCTGTTTTTT. It is translated as CASSPRLRELFF.

The genes are TRBV6-5 and TRBJ2-1; D remains unclear. V was clipped by 5 bases and J by 8 bases, with 13 bases between them. The CDR3 length is 13 residues. Germline V gene lookup returns CDR1 MNHEY and CDR2 SVGAGI. The CDR3: CASSRGPKDEQFF. Written as DNA, the CDR3 is TGTGCCAGCAGTAGAGGACCGAAGGATGAGCAGTTCTTC.

J is TRBJ1-4 and V is TRBV11-3; unclear D gene. This CDR3 has 14 amino acids. V was shortened by 2 bases and J by 6 bases, with 10 bases between the two germline ends. Per the germline V gene, CDR1 is SGHNT and CDR2 is YENEEA. In DNA, the CDR3 is TGTGCCAGCAGCTTAATTGATGGAGATGAAAAACTGTTTTTT. It is translated as CASSLIDGDEKLFF.

The chain recombines TRBV11-3 with TRBJ1-1; the match to TRBD1 covers 7 bases. Losses at the gene ends were 2 bases for V and 1 base for J; bases not matched to a gene: 4. CDR1 is SGHNT and CDR2 is YENEEA in the germline V gene. This CDR3 has 15 residues. CDR3 in DNA: TGTGCCAGCAGCTTATTGGGACAGAAGAACACTGAAGCTTTCTTT. As protein: CASSLLGQKNTEAFF. Complete variable domain (other parts from reference TRBV11-3 and TRBJ1-1): EAGVVQSPRYKIIEKKQPVAFWCNPISGHNTLYWYLQNLGQGPELLIRYENEEAVDDSQLPKDRFSAERLKGVDSTLKIQPAELGDSAVYLCASSLLGQKNTEAFFGQGTRLTVV.

This clone was recorded once. This rearrangement joins TRBV18 to TRBJ1-5; no reliable D call. The CDR3 totals 16 residues. Deletions cut 0 bases from V and 0 bases from J, with 9 bases between. The germline V gene has CDR1 KGHSH and CDR2 LQKENI. This chain's CDR3 is CASSPPRRDSNQPQHF. The DNA for the CDR3 is TGTGCCAGCTCACCACCCCGCCGGGATAGCAATCAGCCCCAGCATTTT.

The CDR3 DNA sequence: TGCGCCAGCAGCCAAGGGGCCAGGGGTGGGGAGACCCAGTACTTC. The encoded protein is CASSQGARGGETQYF. This rearrangement joins TRBV4-1 to TRBJ2-5; D might be TRBD1 (6 bases). V lost 1 base and J lost 5, with 14 bases in between. Looked up from germline, CDR1 is MGHRA and CDR2 is YSYEKL. The CDR3 is made up of 15 amino acids.

The chain joins TRBV10-3 to TRBJ1-2; D is undetermined. V lost 10 bases, J lost 3 bases, and 15 bases lay in between. The CDR3 length is 13 residues. Germline CDR1 and CDR2: ENHRY and SYGVKD. The CDR3 DNA follows: TGTGCCACCCGAGCGTCCACGGACTATGGCTACACCTTC. It codes for CATRASTDYGYTF.

This chain connects TRBV28 to TRBJ2-7; D is undetermined. CDR1 is MDHEN, CDR2 SYDVKM, per germline. The CDR3 is 15 amino acids. V was pared by 5 bases and J by 2 bases, with 16 bases between. The CDR3 region is CASSLILTPAYEQYF. As DNA, the CDR3 is TGTGCCAGCAGTCTTATCTTGACGCCTGCCTACGAGCAGTACTTC.

The rearrangement links TRBV7-2 to TRBJ2-5, with D possibly being TRBD1 or TRBD2 (5 bases each). V lost 5 bases, J lost 5 bases, and 12 bases lay in between. The CDR3 is 13 residues long. CDR1 SGHTA and CDR2 FQGNSA come from the germline V gene. CDR3 nucleotide sequence: TGTGCCAGCAGCCCCCGGTGGGGGGAGACCCAGTACTTC. Translation gives CASSPRWGETQYF.

J is TRBJ2-7 and V is TRBV6-5; 10 nucleotides line up with TRBD1. There are 16 residues in the CDR3. Unmatched junction bases numbered 8, after V lost 2 bases and J lost 4 bases. CDR1 is MNHEY, CDR2 SVGAGI, per germline. The CDR3 protein is CASSYDLQGQGYEQYF. CDR3 bases: TGTGCCAGCAGTTACGACCTCCAGGGACAGGGGTACGAGCAGTACTTC.

The chain couples TRBV30 to TRBJ2-7; D not certain. The germline CDR1 and CDR2 sequences are GTSNPN and SVGIG (reference sequence). V was clipped by 3 bases and J by 1 base, with 10 bases between them. This CDR3 is 13 amino acids long. CDR3: CAWSPGQSYEQYF. The CDR3 DNA follows: TGTGCCTGGAGCCCGGGCCAATCCTACGAGCAGTACTTC. The full variable domain, with the rest looked up from reference TRBV30 and TRBJ2-7, is SQTIHQWPATLVQPVGSPLSLECTVEGTSNPNLYWYRQAAGRGLQLLFYSVGIGQISSEVPQNLSASRPQDRQFILSSKKLLLSDSGFYLCAWSPGQSYEQYFGPGTRLTVT.

The genes are TRBV30 and TRBJ2-7; 9 bases align to TRBD1. CDR3 length equals 14 residues. Unmatched junction bases numbered 7, after V lost 0 bases and J lost 7 bases. The germline V gene has CDR1 GTSNPN and CDR2 SVGIG (reference sequence). The CDR3 DNA sequence: TGTGCCTGGAGTGTACGTACAGGGGGCCGTGAGCAGTACTTC. Its translation is CAWSVRTGGREQYF.

The genes are TRBV11-3 and TRBJ2-5, with D possibly TRBD2 on 5 matching bases. Germline V gives CDR1 SGHNT, CDR2 YENEEA. The CDR3 is 14 amino acids. V was cut by 2 bases and J by 7 bases, with 14 bases left in between. CDR3 nucleotides: TGTGCCAGCAGCTTAAAAGGTTACAGCGGGACCCAGTACTTC. The encoded protein is CASSLKGYSGTQYF.

This chain links TRBV2 with TRBJ2-1, with no clear D. Germline loops: CDR1 SNHLY, CDR2 FYNNEI. The CDR3 has 12 amino acids. V dropped 4 bases and J dropped 4 bases, with 5 bases sitting between them. The CDR3 bases are TGTGCCAGCAGTGCAGGTTACAATGAGCAGTTCTTC. Translation: CASSAGYNEQFF.